This TCR beta chain was recorded in a study of control samples from healthy donors and cancer patients. Repertoires were generated with immunoSEQ multiplex PCR, while TCRdb's copy carries only in-frame clones and drops some. The sample carries about 79,000 clones, over 85% recorded once. This CDR3 region has 14 residues. The germline V gene encodes CDR1 SGHDT and CDR2 YYEEEE. V lost 2 bases to trimming and J lost 2 bases; unmatched junction nucleotides: 3. The clonotype originates from a woman in her thirties or forties with lung cancer. V and J are TRBV5-6 and TRBJ1-1, with TRBD1 matching over 7 bases. The sequenced material came from PBMCs. The CDR3 sequence: CASSFRDRNTEAFF. In DNA form, the CDR3 reads TGTGCCAGCAGCTTCCGGGACAGAAACACTGAAGCTTTCTTT.